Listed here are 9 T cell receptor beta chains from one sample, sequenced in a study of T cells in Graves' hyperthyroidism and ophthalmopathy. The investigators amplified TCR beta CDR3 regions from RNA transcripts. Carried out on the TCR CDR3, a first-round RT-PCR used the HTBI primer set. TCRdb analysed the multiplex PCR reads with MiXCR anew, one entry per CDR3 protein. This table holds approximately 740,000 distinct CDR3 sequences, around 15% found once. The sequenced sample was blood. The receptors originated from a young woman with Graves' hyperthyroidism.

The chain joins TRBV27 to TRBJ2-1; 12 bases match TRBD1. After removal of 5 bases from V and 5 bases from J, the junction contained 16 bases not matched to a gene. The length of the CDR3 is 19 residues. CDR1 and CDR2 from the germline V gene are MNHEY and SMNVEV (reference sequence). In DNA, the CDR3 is TGTGCCAGCAGTCGAGGGACAGGGGGCTTCACCAAAAAAAACAATGAGCAGTTCTTC. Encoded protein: CASSRGTGGFTKKNNEQFF.

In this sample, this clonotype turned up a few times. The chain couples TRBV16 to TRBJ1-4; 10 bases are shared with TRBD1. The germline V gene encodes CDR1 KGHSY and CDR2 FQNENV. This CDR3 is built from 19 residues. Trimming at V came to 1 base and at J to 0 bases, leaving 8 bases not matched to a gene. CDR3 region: CASSQLPKTGGTTNEKLFF. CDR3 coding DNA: TGTGCCAGCAGCCAATTACCGAAGACAGGGGGCACAACTAATGAAAAACTGTTTTTT.

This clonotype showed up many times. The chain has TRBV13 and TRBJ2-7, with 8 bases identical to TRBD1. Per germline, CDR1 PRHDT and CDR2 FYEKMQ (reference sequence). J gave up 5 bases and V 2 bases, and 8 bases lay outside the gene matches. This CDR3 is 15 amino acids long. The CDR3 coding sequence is TGTGCCAGCAGCTTAAGGACAGGGTTCGTCCACGAGCAGTACTTC. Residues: CASSLRTGFVHEQYF.

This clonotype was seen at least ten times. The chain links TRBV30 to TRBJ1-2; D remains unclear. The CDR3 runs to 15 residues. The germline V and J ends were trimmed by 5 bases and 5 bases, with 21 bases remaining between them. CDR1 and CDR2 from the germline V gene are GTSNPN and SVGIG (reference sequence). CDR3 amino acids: CAWAVSGLSAYGYTF. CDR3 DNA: TGTGCCTGGGCAGTATCTGGACTCAGTGCATATGGCTACACCTTC.

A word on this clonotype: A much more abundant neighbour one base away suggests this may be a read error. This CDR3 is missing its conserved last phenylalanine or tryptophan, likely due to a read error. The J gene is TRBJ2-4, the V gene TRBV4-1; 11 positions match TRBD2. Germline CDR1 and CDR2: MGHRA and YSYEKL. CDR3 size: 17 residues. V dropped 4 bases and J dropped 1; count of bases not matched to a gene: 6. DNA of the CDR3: TGCGCCAGCAGCCGGCCTGGGACTAGCGGTGCCAAAAACATTCAGTACGTC. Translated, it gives CASSRPGTSGAKNIQYV.

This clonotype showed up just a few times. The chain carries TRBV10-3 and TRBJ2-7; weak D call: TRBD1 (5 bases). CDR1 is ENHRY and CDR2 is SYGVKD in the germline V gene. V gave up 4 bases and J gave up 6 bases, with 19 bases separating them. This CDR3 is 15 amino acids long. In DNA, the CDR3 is TGTGCCATCAGTGCCCGATCTCAGGGATTGGGCGAGCAGTACTTC. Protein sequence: CAISARSQGLGEQYF.

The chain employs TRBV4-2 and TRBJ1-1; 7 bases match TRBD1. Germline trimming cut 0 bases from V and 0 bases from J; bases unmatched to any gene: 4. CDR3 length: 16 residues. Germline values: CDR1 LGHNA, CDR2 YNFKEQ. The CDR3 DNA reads TGTGCCAGCAGCCAAGATCCGGGACAGATGAACACTGAAGCTTTCTTT. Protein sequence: CASSQDPGQMNTEAFF.

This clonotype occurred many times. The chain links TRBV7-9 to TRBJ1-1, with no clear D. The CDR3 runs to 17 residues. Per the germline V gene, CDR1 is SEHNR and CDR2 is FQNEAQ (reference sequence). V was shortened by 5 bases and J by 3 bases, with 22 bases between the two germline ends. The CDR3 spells CASSTFRVSLRYTEAFF. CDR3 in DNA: TGTGCCAGCAGCACTTTCCGCGTATCCCTACGGTACACTGAAGCTTTCTTT. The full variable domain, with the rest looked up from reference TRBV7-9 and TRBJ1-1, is DTGVSQNPRHKITKRGQNVTFRCDPISEHNRLYWYRQTLGQGPEFLTYFQNEAQLEKSRLLSDRFSAERPKGSFSTLEIQRTEQGDSAMYLCASSTFRVSLRYTEAFFGQGTRLTVV.

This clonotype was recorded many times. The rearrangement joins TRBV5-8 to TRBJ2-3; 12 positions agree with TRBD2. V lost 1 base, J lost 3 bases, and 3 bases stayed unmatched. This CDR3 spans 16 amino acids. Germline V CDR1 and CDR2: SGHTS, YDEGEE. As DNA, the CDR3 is TGTGCCAGCAGCTTGCGACTAGCGGGAGAAACAGATACGCAGTATTTT. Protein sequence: CASSLRLAGETDTQYF.